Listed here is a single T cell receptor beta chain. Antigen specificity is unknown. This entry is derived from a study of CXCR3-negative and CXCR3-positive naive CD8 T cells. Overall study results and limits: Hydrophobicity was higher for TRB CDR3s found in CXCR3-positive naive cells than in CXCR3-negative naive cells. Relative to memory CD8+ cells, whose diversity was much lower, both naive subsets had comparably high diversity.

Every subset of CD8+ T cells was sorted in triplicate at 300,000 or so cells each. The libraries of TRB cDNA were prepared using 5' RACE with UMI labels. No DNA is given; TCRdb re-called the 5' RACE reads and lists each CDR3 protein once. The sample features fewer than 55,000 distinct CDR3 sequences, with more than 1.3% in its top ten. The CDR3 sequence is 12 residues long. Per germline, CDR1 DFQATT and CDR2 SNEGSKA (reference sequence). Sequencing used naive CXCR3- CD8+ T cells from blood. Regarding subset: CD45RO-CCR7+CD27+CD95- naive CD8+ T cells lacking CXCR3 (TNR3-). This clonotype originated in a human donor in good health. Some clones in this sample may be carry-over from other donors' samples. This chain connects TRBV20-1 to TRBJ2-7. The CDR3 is CSARGGSYEQYF.